Each of the 18 T cell receptor beta chains below was sequenced from the same sample in a study of blood T cell repertoires in COVID-19. Using immunoSEQ multiplex PCR, the repertoire was profiled, and TCRdb retains in-frame clones only, with some absent. Among over 25,000 clones listed, 70% to 90% were seen once. The sequenced sample consisted of peripheral blood. The origin of the receptors is a human donor in a cohort sampled during active COVID-19. The donor label of this sample is uncertain.

CDR3 nucleotides: TGTGCCAGCAGCCCGCTAGCGGCCTACGAGCAGTACTTC. Encoded protein: CASSPLAAYEQYF. The genes are TRBV14 and TRBJ2-7; 7 bases are shared with TRBD2. The CDR3 sequence is 13 residues long. Germline trimming cut 4 bases from V and 2 bases from J; bases unmatched to any gene: 2. CDR1 is SGHDN, CDR2 FVKESK, per germline. Full variable domain (remainder filled in from reference TRBV14 and TRBJ2-7): EAGVTQFPSHSVIEKGQTVTLRCDPISGHDNLYWYRRVMGKEIKFLLHFVKESKQDESGMPNNRFLAERTGGTYSTLKVQPAELEDSGVYFCASSPLAAYEQYFGPGTRLTVT.

This clone has just a few counts. The gene calls are TRBV18 and TRBJ2-1; 7 bases match TRBD1. The CDR3 is 17 residues long. Germline lookup yields CDR1 KGHSH and CDR2 LQKENI. V lost 6 bases, J lost 3 bases, and 14 bases stayed unmatched. The CDR3 nucleotides read TGTGCCAGCTCGTATGGTCAGGGACAGAGAAACTACAATGAGCAGTTCTTC. This encodes CASSYGQGQRNYNEQFF.

V gene TRBV7-6 combines with J gene TRBJ2-7; TRBD2 agrees at 10 bases. Germline trimming cut 1 base from V and 4 bases from J; bases unmatched to any gene: 4. Germline assignment: CDR1 SGHVS and CDR2 FNYEAQ. CDR3 length equals 15 residues. CDR3 residues: CASSLGTSGLYEQYF. DNA of the CDR3: TGTGCCAGCAGCTTAGGGACTAGCGGATTATACGAGCAGTACTTC.

The chain couples TRBV29-1 to TRBJ2-7, with TRBD2 as a possible D gene (5 bases). Trimming stripped 3 bases from V and 0 bases from J, with 15 bases between. In germline, CDR1 is SQVTM, CDR2 ANQGSEA. This CDR3 is built from 15 residues. The CDR3 bases are TGCAGCGTTGACGCTTACCGAGGGAGCTCCTACGAGCAGTACTTC. Translation: CSVDAYRGSSYEQYF.

A word on this clone: Additional DNA sequences in this sample encode the identical CDR3. The J gene is TRBJ2-1, the V gene TRBV5-1; 10 nucleotides agree with TRBD1. The V segment lost 4 bases and the J segment 4 bases; nucleotides outside the gene matches: 2. CDR1 is SGHRS and CDR2 is YFSETQ in the germline V gene. There are 14 residues in the CDR3. CDR3 nucleotide sequence: TGCGCCAGCAGCCCGGGACAGGGGTACAATGAGCAGTTCTTC. It specifies CASSPGQGYNEQFF.

The chain employs TRBV7-2 and TRBJ2-3, with D possibly TRBD2 on 5 matching bases. This CDR3 spans 15 amino acids. CDR1 and CDR2 (germline): SGHTA, FQGNSA. Trimming pared 3 bases from V and 4 bases from J, leaving 14 bases between. The CDR3 coding sequence is TGTGCCAGCAGCTTCATGGGAGACGTGGCAGATACGCAGTATTTT. Protein sequence: CASSFMGDVADTQYF.

V is TRBV29-1 and J is TRBJ2-4, with TRBD1 identical over 9 bases. This CDR3 has 14 amino acids. V lost 6 bases to trimming and J lost 7 bases; unmatched junction nucleotides: 10. Germline V CDR1 and CDR2: SQVTM, ANQGSEA. The CDR3 is CSVAFTGTGNIQYF. For the CDR3, the DNA is TGCAGCGTGGCATTCACCGGGACAGGGAACATTCAGTACTTC.

V gene TRBV6-5 combines with J gene TRBJ1-3; D not certain. V was trimmed by 5 bases and J by 4 bases, leaving 3 bases between them. Germline V lookup: CDR1 MNHEY, CDR2 SVGAGI. The CDR3 is made up of 11 amino acids. The DNA of the CDR3 is TGTGCCAGCAGTCAGGGAAACACCATATATTTT. This translates into CASSQGNTIYF.

This sequence joins TRBV19 and TRBJ2-1; perhaps TRBD1 as D (5 bases). Germline CDR1 and CDR2: LNHDA and SQIVND (reference sequence). The CDR3 runs to 14 residues. V was pared by 8 bases and J by 2 bases, with 13 bases between. The CDR3 here is CASHRGTTYNEQFF. CDR3 sequence (DNA): TGTGCCAGTCATAGGGGAACCACCTACAATGAGCAGTTCTTC.

CDR3 protein: CASRRTGGKSYEQYF. CDR3 nucleotide sequence: TGTGCCAGCAGAAGGACAGGGGGCAAATCCTACGAGCAGTACTTC. The chain combines TRBV28 with TRBJ2-7, with 11 bases matching TRBD1. The CDR3 runs 15 residues. Trimming cost V 6 bases and J 1 base; bases outside gene matches: 5. Germline loops: CDR1 MDHEN, CDR2 SYDVKM.

The rearrangement joins TRBV5-1 to TRBJ1-4; 10 bases match TRBD1. After removal of 4 bases from V and 0 bases from J, the junction contained 6 bases not matched to a gene. This CDR3 has 17 amino acids. CDR1 is SGHRS, CDR2 YFSETQ, per germline. CDR3 DNA sequence: TGCGCCAGCAGCCCCGGGACAGGGGATGCAACTAATGAAAAACTGTTTTTT. Protein sequence: CASSPGTGDATNEKLFF.

This chain connects TRBV4-1 to TRBJ1-4, with 8 bases aligning to TRBD1. Germline V CDR1 and CDR2: MGHRA, YSYEKL. The CDR3 has 16 residues. With 5 bases clipped from V and 0 bases from J, the junction kept 5 bases outside the gene matches. In nucleotides, the CDR3 is TGCGCCAGCAGCTCGGGACAGGCTGCAACTAATGAAAAACTGTTTTTT. This sequence encodes CASSSGQAATNEKLFF.

V and J are TRBV4-1 and TRBJ1-5; D perhaps matches TRBD1 (6 bases). This CDR3 comprises 14 residues. Germline V CDR1 and CDR2: MGHRA, YSYEKL. The ends were cut back, 3 bases at V and 3 bases at J, with 9 bases in the middle. Written as DNA, the CDR3 is TGCGCCAGCAGCCAGGGGGGGCTCAATCAGCCCCAGCATTTT. Amino acid sequence: CASSQGGLNQPQHF.

The rearrangement uses TRBV12-3 or TRBV12-4 and TRBJ2-1, with unresolved D. The germline V and J ends were trimmed by 4 bases and 5 bases, with 3 bases remaining between them. This CDR3 has 11 amino acids. The CDR3 loop reads CASSYNNEQFF. The CDR3 DNA reads as TGTGCCAGCAGTTATAACAATGAGCAGTTCTTC.

V and J are TRBV7-3 and TRBJ2-1; 10 bases align to TRBD2. The CDR3 spans 13 residues. The V and J ends lost 7 bases and 8 bases, in that order; junction bases with no gene match: 5. Germline assignment: CDR1 SGHTA and CDR2 FQGTGA. DNA of the CDR3: TGTGCCAGCACCCCTAGCGGGGGAGATGAGCAGTTCTTC. The encoded protein is CASTPSGGDEQFF.

This clone appeared once. The V gene is TRBV18, the J gene TRBJ2-3; TRBD2 matches 12 bases. The ends lost 5 bases at V and 2 bases at J; junction bases unmatched: 5. CDR1 and CDR2 from the germline V gene are KGHSH and LQKENI. The CDR3 has 16 residues. DNA of the CDR3: TGTGCCAGCTCATCAGGGACTAGCGGGTACACAGATACGCAGTATTTT. It codes for CASSSGTSGYTDTQYF.

The rearrangement uses TRBV5-4 and TRBJ2-5, with D tentatively TRBD2 (5 bases). CDR3 length equals 13 residues. Looked up from germline, CDR1 is SGHNT and CDR2 is YYREEE (reference sequence). The V end lost 6 bases, the J end lost 3 bases, and 12 bases lay between the germline ends. DNA for the CDR3: TGTGCCAGCAACGCCCAGAGGGAAGAGACCCAGTACTTC. Translating it yields CASNAQREETQYF.

The chain couples TRBV21-1 to TRBJ1-5. TRBV21-1 is a listed pseudogene. The CDR3 loop spans 18 amino acids. CDR3 sequence reads: CASNSGPMGGGSVQPQHF. CDR3 sequence (DNA): TGTGCCAGCAATAGTGGTCCGATGGGCGGGGGGTCCGTTCAGCCCCAGCATTTT.